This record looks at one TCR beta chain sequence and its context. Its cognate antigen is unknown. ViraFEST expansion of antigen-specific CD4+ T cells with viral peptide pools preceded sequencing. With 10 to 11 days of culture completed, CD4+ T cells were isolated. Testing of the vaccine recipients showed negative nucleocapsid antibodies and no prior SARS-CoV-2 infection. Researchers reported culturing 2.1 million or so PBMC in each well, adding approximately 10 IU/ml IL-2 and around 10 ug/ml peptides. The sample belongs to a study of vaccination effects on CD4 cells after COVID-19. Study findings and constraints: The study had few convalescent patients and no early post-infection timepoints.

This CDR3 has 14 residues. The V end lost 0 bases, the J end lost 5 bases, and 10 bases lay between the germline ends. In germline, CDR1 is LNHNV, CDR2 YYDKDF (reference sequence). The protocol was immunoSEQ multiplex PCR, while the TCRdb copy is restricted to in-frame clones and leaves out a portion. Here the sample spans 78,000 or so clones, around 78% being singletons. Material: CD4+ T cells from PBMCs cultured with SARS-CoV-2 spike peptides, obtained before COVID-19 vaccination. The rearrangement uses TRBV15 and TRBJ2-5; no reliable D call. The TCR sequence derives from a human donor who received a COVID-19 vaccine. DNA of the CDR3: TGTGCCACCAGCAGAGATAAAGGTTTGGAGACCCAGTACTTC. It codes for CATSRDKGLETQYF.